What follows are 14 T cell receptor beta chains derived from one specimen sequenced in a study of OX40 agonist ivuxolimab in advanced cancers. Libraries were prepared by immunoSEQ multiplex PCR; TCRdb keeps only in-frame clonotypes and omits some of them. The sample includes 80,000 or so clones, approximately 89% of them seen just once. Source: CD4+ or CD8+ T cells sorted from blood, taken in a trial of the OX40 agonist ivuxolimab. These receptors were collected from an adult with an advanced solid tumor such as melanoma, head and neck, liver or kidney cancer.

The CDR3 is CASSLQGQVGETQYF. The CDR3 coding sequence is TGTGCCAGCAGCCTACAGGGACAGGTGGGAGAGACCCAGTACTTC. V usage is TRBV7-3 and J usage is TRBJ2-5; 8 nucleotides align to TRBD1. The ends lost 5 bases at V and 4 bases at J; junction bases unmatched: 9. The CDR3 runs to 15 residues. Germline V gene data show CDR1 as SGHTA and CDR2 as FQGTGA. The whole variable domain, remainder taken from reference TRBV7-3 and TRBJ2-5, is GAGVSQTPSNKVTEKGKYVELRCDPISGHTALYWYRQSLGQGPEFLIYFQGTGAADDSGLPNDRFFAVRPEGSVSTLKIQRTERGDSAVYLCASSLQGQVGETQYFGPGTRLLVL.

This chain joins TRBV7-9 and TRBJ1-2; D is undetermined. Per germline, CDR1 SEHNR and CDR2 FQNEAQ (reference sequence). Trimming stripped 0 bases from V and 6 bases from J, with 8 bases between. This CDR3 has 13 residues. The CDR3 DNA sequence: TGTGCCAGCAGCTTAGCGTCAAGGGATGGCTACACCTTC. This encodes CASSLASRDGYTF. The variable domain in full, with the rest retrieved from reference TRBV7-9 and TRBJ1-2, is DTGVSQNPRHKITKRGQNVTFRCDPISEHNRLYWYRQTLGQGPEFLTYFQNEAQLEKSRLLSDRFSAERPKGSFSTLEIQRTEQGDSAMYLCASSLASRDGYTFGSGTRLTVV.

For the CDR3, the DNA is TGTGCCAGCAGCGGGCTAGCGGGACCCAATGAGCAGTTCTTC. Its protein is CASSGLAGPNEQFF. The chain recombines TRBV11-1 with TRBJ2-1, with 9 bases fitting TRBD2. Germline V lookup: CDR1 SGHAT, CDR2 FQDESV (reference sequence). Unmatched junction bases numbered 5, after V lost 5 bases and J lost 6 bases. CDR3 length equals 14 residues.

This clone was counted between two and nine times. J is TRBJ1-1 and V is TRBV29-1; D is perhaps TRBD1 (6 bases). V was shortened by 6 bases and J by 9 bases, with 17 bases between the two germline ends. The CDR3 length is 12 residues. CDR1 and CDR2 (germline): SQVTM, ANQGSEA. CDR3 sequence (DNA): TGCAGCGTCGCCAAAACAGGGTCACAAGCTTTCTTT. It encodes CSVAKTGSQAFF.

This chain links TRBV19 with TRBJ2-7; D is unresolved. CDR3 length equals 11 residues. Germline V gives CDR1 LNHDA, CDR2 SQIVND (reference sequence). The V gene lost 5 bases and the J gene lost 3 bases, with 5 bases spanning the gap. For the CDR3, the DNA is TGTGCCAGTAGTGGGGACTACGAGCAGTACTTC. Protein sequence: CASSGDYEQYF.

DNA for the CDR3: TGTGCCAGCAGCTCTGCCCGACTAGCCACTGAGCAGTTCTTC. Amino acids: CASSSARLATEQFF. V is TRBV7-2 and J is TRBJ2-1; 7 bases are shared with TRBD2. The V gene end was trimmed by 4 bases and the J gene end by 9 bases; junction bases not matched to a gene: 9. The CDR3 loop spans 14 amino acids. Germline V lookup: CDR1 SGHTA, CDR2 FQGNSA.

This chain connects TRBV7-9 to TRBJ2-3; TRBD2 is a possible D gene (5 bases). Deletions cut 5 bases from V and 6 bases from J, with 9 bases between. This CDR3 comprises 12 residues. CDR1 is SEHNR and CDR2 is FQNEAQ in the germline V gene (reference sequence). CDR3 coding DNA: TGTGCCAGCAGCCCCCGAGGGGATACGCAGTATTTT. It codes for CASSPRGDTQYF. Full variable domain (missing parts from reference TRBV7-9 and TRBJ2-3): DTGVSQNPRHKITKRGQNVTFRCDPISEHNRLYWYRQTLGQGPEFLTYFQNEAQLEKSRLLSDRFSAERPKGSFSTLEIQRTEQGDSAMYLCASSPRGDTQYFGPGTRLTVL.

The chain employs TRBV9 and TRBJ2-3; TRBD2 is a possible D gene (5 bases). This CDR3 is 14 amino acids long. Trimming removed 2 bases at V and 2 bases at J, with 9 bases between. The V gene's germline CDR1 is SGDLS and CDR2 YYNGEE. CDR3: CASSVRVLTDTQYF. In DNA, the CDR3 is TGTGCCAGCAGCGTGAGGGTTCTCACAGATACGCAGTATTTT.

The rearrangement joins TRBV30 to TRBJ2-2; D could derive from TRBD1 or TRBD2 (6 bases each). The CDR3 contains 14 residues. Germline loops: CDR1 GTSNPN, CDR2 SVGIG (reference sequence). Trimming shortened V by 0 bases and J by 6 bases, and 11 bases separated the two germline ends. The CDR3 bases are TGTGCCTGGAGTGTACGAGGGGGGTCCGGGGAGCTGTTTTTT. It specifies CAWSVRGGSGELFF.

The chain uses TRBV5-1 and TRBJ1-2; 8 nucleotides line up with TRBD1. CDR1 and CDR2 (germline): SGHRS, YFSETQ. Unmatched junction bases numbered 7, after V lost 0 bases and J lost 3 bases. The CDR3 contains 16 residues. As DNA, the CDR3 is TGCGCCAGCAGCTTGGGGGCAGGGGGCTTTGACTATGGCTACACCTTC. It yields the protein CASSLGAGGFDYGYTF.

The V gene is TRBV30, the J gene TRBJ2-1; weak D call: TRBD2 (7 bases). With 7 bases removed from V and 4 bases from J, the gap between germline ends came to 20 bases. CDR1 and CDR2 from the germline V gene are GTSNPN and SVGIG (reference sequence). This CDR3 spans 15 amino acids. The CDR3 DNA sequence: TGTGCCTCCACCTCTCGGGGGAGGGGGTACAATGAGCAGTTCTTC. Translation: CASTSRGRGYNEQFF.

The chain is built from TRBV6-5 and TRBJ2-4; tentatively, D is TRBD2 (6 bases). This CDR3 is built from 14 residues. CDR1 is MNHEY, CDR2 SVGAGI, per germline. Trimming stripped 6 bases from V and 0 bases from J, with 9 bases between. The CDR3 sequence: CASRGGLAKNIQYF. In nucleotides, the CDR3 is TGTGCCAGCAGGGGGGGACTAGCCAAAAACATTCAGTACTTC.

The J gene is TRBJ2-3, the V gene TRBV5-4, with 8 bases fitting TRBD2. Germline loops: CDR1 SGHNT, CDR2 YYREEE (reference sequence). Losses at the gene ends were 1 base for V and 5 bases for J; bases not matched to a gene: 12. CDR3 length: 17 amino acids. The CDR3 sequence is CASSLNRGGFLGDTQYF. The CDR3 nucleotides are TGTGCCAGCAGCTTGAATCGGGGGGGCTTTTTGGGAGATACGCAGTATTTT. Supplemented by reference TRBV5-4 and TRBJ2-3, the full variable domain reads ETGVTQSPTHLIKTRGQQVTLRCSSQSGHNTVSWYQQALGQGPQFIFQYYREEENGRGNFPPRFSGLQFPNYSSELNVNALELDDSALYLCASSLNRGGFLGDTQYFGPGTRLTVL.

The chain carries TRBV11-2 and TRBJ1-3; D uncertain. The CDR3 spans 15 residues. Germline CDR1 and CDR2: SGHAT and FQNNGV. Trimming removed 6 bases from V and 3 bases from J, with 15 bases in between. The DNA for the CDR3 is TGTGCCAGCAGTCCTGACATGGGGATTGGAAACACCATATATTTT. Translated: CASSPDMGIGNTIYF.